The 26 T cell receptor beta chains below were found in one sample sequenced in a study of identical twins. TCRdb called the 5' RACE reads again in MiXCR, with one record for every CDR3 protein. The sample holds 690,000 or so distinct CDR3 sequences; over 8.5% are singletons and the top ten take approximately 0.89%. This sample also belongs to another study, concerning yellow fever vaccine responses in identical twins.

The sample was PBMCs. These receptors were obtained from a woman between 18 and 29 years old in good health.

The table lists this clonotype with many counts. The gene calls are TRBV28 and TRBJ2-4; weak D call: TRBD2 (5 bases). Germline CDR1 is MDHEN and CDR2 is SYDVKM. V was trimmed by 2 bases and J by 0 bases, leaving 11 bases between them. The CDR3 contains 16 residues. The CDR3 reads CASSLGEQIAKNIQYF. The CDR3, as DNA: TGTGCCAGCAGTTTAGGGGAGCAGATAGCCAAAAACATTCAGTACTTC.

This clonotype appeared a few times. The J gene is TRBJ2-7, the V gene TRBV3-1; maybe TRBD2 (6 bases). The germline V and J ends were trimmed by 4 bases and 0 bases, with 10 bases remaining between them. Germline V gene lookup returns CDR1 LGHDT and CDR2 YNNKEL (reference sequence). The CDR3 runs 14 residues. For the CDR3, the DNA is TGTGCCAGCAGCCGAGGCGGGGACTCCTACGAGCAGTACTTC. This gives the protein CASSRGGDSYEQYF.

This clonotype occurred many times. The V and J genes are TRBV5-1 and TRBJ2-3, with 10 bases lining up with TRBD1. The germline CDR1 and CDR2 sequences are SGHRS and YFSETQ. The CDR3 is 15 residues long. The J segment lost 5 bases and the V segment lost 4 bases, leaving 7 bases of the junction unmatched. CDR3 DNA sequence: TGCGCCAGCAGCCCTTTCGGGACAGGGGTAGATACGCAGTATTTT. It codes for CASSPFGTGVDTQYF.

The chain recombines TRBV2 with TRBJ1-1; D unclear. Trimming cost V 2 bases and J 0 bases, with 7 bases left between them. The germline V gene encodes CDR1 SNHLY and CDR2 FYNNEI. This CDR3 region has 14 residues. The CDR3 nucleotides read TGTGCCAGCAGTGAACAGAGCCTGAACACTGAAGCTTTCTTT. Translating it yields CASSEQSLNTEAFF.

This clonotype was picked up many times. V is TRBV20-1 and J is TRBJ2-3; tentative D call: TRBD2 (6 bases). V was pared by 8 bases and J by 7 bases, with 22 bases between. CDR1 is DFQATT and CDR2 is SNEGSKA in the germline V gene (reference sequence). The CDR3 is 14 residues long. In DNA, the CDR3 is TGCAGTCTATTAGGCGGGGACCGAACCAATACGCAGTATTTT. Amino acids: CSLLGGDRTNTQYF.

In its sample, this clonotype was seen a few times. The rearrangement uses TRBV7-2 and TRBJ2-5; 7 bases line up with TRBD1. CDR3 length equals 15 residues. With 5 bases clipped from V and 3 bases from J, the junction kept 9 bases outside the gene matches. Per germline, CDR1 SGHTA and CDR2 FQGNSA. The CDR3 loop reads CASSPGDRTKETQYF. CDR3 nucleotides: TGTGCCAGCAGCCCAGGGGACAGAACCAAAGAGACCCAGTACTTC.

The V and J genes are TRBV5-6 and TRBJ2-1; no reliable D call. The CDR3 has 15 residues. V shed 1 base and J shed 1 base, with 9 bases lying between them. Per germline, CDR1 SGHDT and CDR2 YYEEEE. The CDR3 DNA reads as TGTGCCAGCAGCTTGAGCATCCCATCCTACAATGAGCAGTTCTTC. This encodes CASSLSIPSYNEQFF.

The chain combines TRBV9 with TRBJ2-7; TRBD2 matches at 9 bases. V shed 0 bases and J 3 bases; nucleotides not matched to a gene: 4. This CDR3 is 15 amino acids long. Germline V gene lookup returns CDR1 SGDLS and CDR2 YYNGEE. Here the CDR3 reads CASSVGSSGDYEQYF. For the CDR3, the DNA is TGTGCCAGCAGCGTAGGATCTAGCGGGGACTACGAGCAGTACTTC.

To note about this clonotype: This sequence may be a read error, since a much larger clone differs from it by one base. The chain uses TRBV28 and TRBJ1-5; the D gene is possibly TRBD1 (5 bases). V was pared by 2 bases and J by 6 bases, with 14 bases between. This CDR3 has 15 amino acids. The germline CDR1 and CDR2 sequences are MDHEN and SYDVKM. CDR3 sequence: CASSLTIGAIQPQHF. Here the CDR3 DNA reads TGTGCCAGCAGTTTAACCATAGGGGCGATTCAGCCCCAGCATTTT. Based on the CDR3 plus reference TRBV28 and TRBJ1-5, the full variable domain is DVKVTQSSRYLVKRTGEKVFLECVQDMDHENMFWYRQDPGLGLRLIYFSYDVKMKEKGDIPEGYSVSREKKERFSLILESASTNQTSMYLCASSLTIGAIQPQHFGDGTRLSIL.

The chain links TRBV24-1 to TRBJ2-1; 7 positions agree with TRBD2. The ends lost 5 bases at V and 3 bases at J; junction bases unmatched: 6. Germline loops: CDR1 KGHDR, CDR2 SFDVKD. The CDR3 extends over 15 amino acids. DNA of the CDR3: TGTGCCACCAGTGCGTTGCGGGAGCGCTACAATGAGCAGTTCTTC. Translation: CATSALRERYNEQFF.

This clonotype showed up just a few times. V is TRBV4-1 and J is TRBJ2-1; D gene unclear. The V gene lost 1 base and the J gene lost 9 bases, with 4 bases spanning the gap. From germline, CDR1 is MGHRA and CDR2 YSYEKL. The CDR3 loop spans 11 amino acids. The CDR3 DNA reads as TGCGCCAGCAGCCAAGGGAGTGAGCAGTTCTTC. Translating gives CASSQGSEQFF.

The V gene is TRBV3-1, the J gene TRBJ2-4; unclear D gene. The V gene's germline CDR1 is LGHDT and CDR2 YNNKEL (reference sequence). The CDR3 extends over 18 amino acids. V lost 0 bases and J lost 0, with 15 bases in between. The CDR3 is CASSQDFQSTLAKNIQYF. CDR3 DNA: TGTGCCAGCAGCCAAGATTTTCAATCGACCCTAGCCAAAAACATTCAGTACTTC. The whole variable domain, filled in from reference TRBV3-1 and TRBJ2-4, reads DTAVSQTPKYLVTQMGNDKSIKCEQNLGHDTMYWYKQDSKKFLKIMFSYNNKELIINETVPNRFSPKSPDKAHLNLHINSLELGDSAVYFCASSQDFQSTLAKNIQYFGAGTRLSVL.

This clonotype came up many times. One end of the junction fails to match germline, which may point to a read error. V is TRBV5-1 and J is TRBJ2-7; 7 nucleotides agree with TRBD2. The CDR3 is 13 amino acids. Germline V gene sequence: CDR1 SGHRS, CDR2 YFSETQ. The CDR3 sequence is CASSLAGSYEQYF. The CDR3 DNA sequence: TGTGCCAGCAGCTTAGCGGGCTCCTACGAGCAGTACTTC.

The CDR3 nucleotides are TGCAGTGCTAGAGATCCTCAAACGGCCGGGGAGCTGTTTTTT. Amino acids: CSARDPQTAGELFF. This rearrangement joins TRBV20-1 to TRBJ2-2, with D unresolved. This CDR3 contains 14 residues. Deletions cut 0 bases from V and 6 bases from J, with 11 bases between. The germline gives CDR1 DFQATT, CDR2 SNEGSKA (reference sequence).

Ten or more counts support this clonotype. The chain uses TRBV7-9 and TRBJ2-7; TRBD1 is a possible D gene (6 bases). Trimming cost V 6 bases and J 3 bases, with 15 bases left between them. This CDR3 contains 14 residues. CDR1 SEHNR and CDR2 FQNEAQ come from the germline V gene (reference sequence). CDR3 bases: TGTGCCAGCAGTTTGGGGCAGGGGCGCTACGAGCAGTACTTC. Translating gives CASSLGQGRYEQYF.

For this clonotype: This may arise from a read error, as a much more abundant clone is one base away. CDR3 DNA: TGTGCCAGCAGGAGGAGACAGGGACGAGACGAGCAGTACTTC. As protein: CASRRRQGRDEQYF. This chain uses TRBV12-3 or TRBV12-4 with TRBJ2-7; TRBD1 matches at 7 bases. The CDR3 spans 14 residues. J was trimmed by 5 bases and V by 6 bases; bases with no gene match: 10.

The chain recombines TRBV20-1 with TRBJ2-5; no clear D gene. Germline values: CDR1 DFQATT, CDR2 SNEGSKA (reference sequence). V lost 3 bases and J 2 bases, leaving 10 bases between the germline ends. CDR3 length: 13 residues. The CDR3 DNA is TGCAGTGCTAGCAGTCACCCACAAGAGACCCAGTACTTC. This encodes CSASSHPQETQYF.

The rearrangement uses TRBV6-1 and TRBJ2-2, with D perhaps assigned TRBD1 or TRBD2 (5 bases each). The CDR3 runs to 15 residues. Per germline, CDR1 MNHNS and CDR2 SASEGT. V was shortened by 6 bases and J by 4 bases, with 15 bases between the two germline ends. CDR3: CASSEGFGRTGELFF. In nucleotides, the CDR3 is TGTGCCAGCAGCGAGGGGTTTGGGCGCACCGGGGAGCTGTTTTTT.

The chain is built from TRBV27 and TRBJ1-5; 7 bases fit TRBD1. V dropped 6 bases and J dropped 3; count of bases not matched to a gene: 11. Germline V gene sequence: CDR1 MNHEY, CDR2 SMNVEV (reference sequence). CDR3 size: 16 residues. CDR3 in DNA: TGTGCCAGCAGCCCAGACGCGACAGGGAACAATCAGCCCCAGCATTTT. Translated: CASSPDATGNNQPQHF.

This clonotype was detected a few times. The CDR3 bases are TGTGCCAGCAGCCGGACTAGCGGAGGGTTCACAGATACGCAGTATTTT. Protein: CASSRTSGGFTDTQYF. V usage is TRBV7-9 and J usage is TRBJ2-3; 10 bases agree with TRBD2. With V trimmed by 5 bases and J by 2 bases, 7 bases remained unmatched. Per germline, CDR1 SEHNR and CDR2 FQNEAQ (reference sequence). The CDR3 has 16 amino acids. Full variable domain (rest looked up from reference TRBV7-9 and TRBJ2-3): DTGVSQNPRHKITKRGQNVTFRCDPISEHNRLYWYRQTLGQGPEFLTYFQNEAQLEKSRLLSDRFSAERPKGSFSTLEIQRTEQGDSAMYLCASSRTSGGFTDTQYFGPGTRLTVL.

This clonotype was seen more than once but under ten times. This chain links TRBV25-1 with TRBJ2-7; 7 nucleotides align to TRBD1. Germline CDR1 and CDR2: MGHDK and SYGVNS. The CDR3 sequence is 15 residues long. V lost 4 bases to trimming and J lost 0 bases; unmatched junction nucleotides: 6. In DNA, the CDR3 is TGTGCCAGCAGTGGCCGACAGGGAAGCTCCTACGAGCAGTACTTC. Translation: CASSGRQGSSYEQYF.

This clonotype occurred a few times. This chain connects TRBV20-1 to TRBJ2-7, with 12 bases fitting TRBD1. In germline, CDR1 is DFQATT, CDR2 SNEGSKA (reference sequence). Germline trimming cut 3 bases from V and 2 bases from J; bases unmatched to any gene: 8. The CDR3 is 16 amino acids. The CDR3 spells CSARAGTGGQAYEQYF. The CDR3 DNA reads as TGCAGTGCTAGGGCCGGGACAGGGGGCCAGGCCTACGAGCAGTACTTC.

This clonotype showed up just a few times. A read error may produce the germline difference seen at one junction end. V usage is TRBV24-1 and J usage is TRBJ2-3; 7 bases are shared with TRBD2. Germline V CDR1 and CDR2: KGHDR, SFDVKD. There are 15 residues in the CDR3. The CDR3 loop reads CATSDSGGWADTQYF. For the CDR3, the DNA is TGTGCCACCAGCGATTCCGGGGGGTGGGCAGATACGCAGTATTTT.

Many counts were recorded for this clonotype. CDR3 sequence (DNA): TGCAGCGTTGAAGATCTAGGTCGGTCCTCCCCAGCCATGAACACAGATACGCAGTATTTT. Amino acids: CSVEDLGRSSPAMNTDTQYF. V is TRBV29-1 and J is TRBJ2-3; D is ambiguous. This CDR3 has 20 amino acids. CDR1 and CDR2 from the germline V gene are SQVTM and ANQGSEA. Trimming pared 0 bases from V and 2 bases from J, leaving 27 bases between.

V is TRBV5-1 and J is TRBJ1-1, with a weak D call TRBD1 (6 bases). V was pared by 3 bases and J by 0 bases, with 9 bases between. CDR3 length equals 14 residues. Germline V gene sequence: CDR1 SGHRS, CDR2 YFSETQ. The CDR3 loop reads CASSSRTVNTEAFF. The CDR3 region has the DNA TGCGCCAGCAGCTCCCGGACAGTGAACACTGAAGCTTTCTTT.

CDR3 protein: CSVEGVAGGGQETQYF. For the CDR3, the DNA is TGCAGCGTTGAAGGGGTAGCAGGGGGCGGACAAGAGACCCAGTACTTC. This chain connects TRBV29-1 to TRBJ2-5; TRBD1 aligns across 8 bases. CDR1 is SQVTM and CDR2 is ANQGSEA in the germline V gene. The CDR3 is 16 residues long. The V and J ends lost 1 base and 2 bases, in that order; junction bases with no gene match: 9.